The 8 T cell receptor beta chains given below trace back to one sample, sequenced in a study of shared clonotypes between healthy human individuals (dated by TCRdb to the early 2020s). The method was the immunoSEQ multiplex PCR assay. TCRdb limited this immuneACCESS table to in-frame rearrangements with V and J called. A share of clones is missing; checked studies link under half to unresolved V genes, and the rest is unexplained. The sample contains around 2.1 million clones, 93% of them found a single time. Of the sample, 1.7% falls within the top ten clones. CD8 naive samples consisted of CD45RO-negative cells that were positively selected for CCR7, yielding a CD45RA+CCR7+ population without TemRA cells. Sequenced: naive CD8+ T cells from PBMCs. The cell subset or site label corresponds to: CD45RA+CCR7+. The source of these receptors is a man younger than 30 in good health. Some clones in this sample may be carry-over from other donors' samples.

The chain is built from TRBV4-3 and TRBJ1-5, with TRBD1 as a possible D gene (5 bases). CDR1 is LGHNA, CDR2 YSLEER, per germline. CDR3 length: 15 amino acids. V was pared by 0 bases and J by 0 bases, with 6 bases between. This CDR3 is CASSQETGSNQPQHF. CDR3 nucleotides: TGCGCCAGCAGCCAAGAAACAGGTAGCAATCAGCCCCAGCATTTT.

The rearrangement uses TRBV7-9 and TRBJ2-4, with D tentatively TRBD1 (5 bases). Looked up from germline, CDR1 is SEHNR and CDR2 is FQNEAQ (reference sequence). Trimming shortened V by 1 base and J by 6 bases, and 10 bases separated the two germline ends. The CDR3 covers 14 residues. CDR3 nucleotide sequence: TGTGCCAGCAGCTTAGGCGACAGCCCAAACATTCAGTACTTC. The encoded protein is CASSLGDSPNIQYF.

The V call is TRBV7-3, the J call TRBJ2-3; D is undetermined. This CDR3 contains 12 residues. Germline CDR1 reads SGHTA; CDR2 reads FQGTGA. The V end was cut by 3 bases, the J end by 5 bases, with 6 bases between. The DNA for the CDR3 is TGTGCCAGCAGCTTCGAGAGAGATACGCAGTATTTT. Translated: CASSFERDTQYF.

The chain joins TRBV4-2 to TRBJ2-2; 8 bases line up with TRBD1. This CDR3 is 18 amino acids long. In germline, CDR1 is LGHNA, CDR2 YNFKEQ. With 4 bases clipped from V and 2 bases from J, the junction kept 12 bases outside the gene matches. CDR3: CASSRKVDRGHNTGELFF. As DNA, the CDR3 is TGTGCCAGCAGCCGGAAGGTCGACAGGGGCCACAACACCGGGGAGCTGTTTTTT.

The genes are TRBV7-9 and TRBJ1-2; D is undetermined. From germline, CDR1 is SEHNR and CDR2 FQNEAQ (reference sequence). There are 13 residues in the CDR3. V was trimmed by 1 base and J by 6 bases, leaving 9 bases between them. The CDR3 sequence: CASSLVAQHGYTF. The CDR3 region has the DNA TGTGCCAGCAGCTTAGTGGCCCAGCATGGCTACACCTTC.

Only one count was recorded for this clone. This rearrangement joins TRBV2 to TRBJ2-7; the D is unclear. Germline CDR1 and CDR2: SNHLY and FYNNEI. This CDR3 has 14 residues. With 2 bases removed from V and 3 bases from J, the gap between germline ends came to 11 bases. CDR3: CASSETGTFYEQYF. The CDR3 bases are TGTGCCAGCAGTGAAACGGGCACCTTCTACGAGCAGTACTTC.

J is TRBJ2-3 and V is TRBV5-1, with 7 bases fitting TRBD1. This CDR3 has 14 residues. Germline loops: CDR1 SGHRS, CDR2 YFSETQ. V dropped 4 bases and J dropped 1; count of bases not matched to a gene: 3. The CDR3 loop is CASSPGTGTDTQYF. CDR3 nucleotide sequence: TGCGCCAGCAGCCCCGGGACAGGCACAGATACGCAGTATTTT. Full variable domain (outside the CDR3, taken from reference TRBV5-1 and TRBJ2-3): KAGVTQTPRYLIKTRGQQVTLSCSPISGHRSVSWYQQTPGQGLQFLFEYFSETQRNKGNFPGRFSGRQFSNSRSEMNVSTLELGDSALYLCASSPGTGTDTQYFGPGTRLTVL.

V gene TRBV28 combines with J gene TRBJ2-2, with D unclear. The CDR3 has 14 residues. CDR1 MDHEN and CDR2 SYDVKM come from the germline V gene. Trimming removed 1 base from V and 2 bases from J, with 5 bases in between. The CDR3 spells CASSLYSNTGELFF. The CDR3 DNA reads TGTGCCAGCAGTTTATACTCTAACACCGGGGAGCTGTTTTTT.